This TCR beta chain was found in a study of shared clonotypes between healthy human individuals. Data came from immunoSEQ multiplex PCR; TCRdb stores just in-frame clones and leaves some out. This sample has fewer than 850,000 clones, with more than 70% found just once. The donors, healthy adults who were HIV-negative, had experienced no recent acute infections or vaccinations. Whole-study findings and limits: The study found approximately 5% of naive CD4 clonotypes shared across a handful of donors.

Notes on this clone: The antigen is undetermined.

The CDR3 covers 15 residues. Germline values: CDR1 SGDLS, CDR2 YYNGEE. The ends were cut back, 0 bases at V and 0 bases at J, with 9 bases in the middle. The receptor comes from a woman in her thirties in good health. This chain joins TRBV9 and TRBJ2-5; D is unresolved. The sequenced sample was memory CD4+ T cells sorted from blood. As for subset: CD45RA-negative fraction. CDR3 amino acids: CASSVGQTYQETQYF. The CDR3 coding sequence is TGTGCCAGCAGCGTAGGGCAGACGTACCAAGAGACCCAGTACTTC.